These T cell receptor beta chains were read from a single sample in a study of T cell repertoires in cytomegalovirus infection. TCRdb re-derived calls from the reads in MiXCR, one entry per CDR3 protein. Of 800,000 to 950,000 distinct CDR3 sequences in the sample, less than 35% are singletons; the top ten hold roughly 12%. No cognate antigen is known for these TCRs. The sequencing used cultured CD8+ T cells from PBMCs, collected from culture after CMV antigen stimulation. These receptors were taken from a human donor in good health (CMV status not recorded). Some clones in this sample may be carry-over from other donors' samples. The CDR3 runs from the conserved cysteine through the conserved F or W. D genes are given only for firm matches. Part of the rows lack a size; the others show once, few, many or a class for expanded clones.

12	TRBV5-4	.	TRBJ2-1	.	TGTGCCAGCAGCTTGCATGGGAATGAGCAGTTCTTC	CASSLHGNEQFF
16	TRBV7-9	few	TRBJ1-3	.	TGTGCCAGCAGCGACGGGGCCCTTCACGGGAGAAACACCATATATTTT	CASSDGALHGRNTIYF
16	TRBV7-8	.	TRBJ2-1	TRBD1	TGTGCCAGCAGTCCTACAGGGGGCACCGCCAACAATGAGCAGTTCTTC	CASSPTGGTANNEQFF
14	TRBV19	.	TRBJ1-5	.	TGTGCCAGTAGTACCTCTTACAAGAGTCAGCCCCAGCATTTT	CASSTSYKSQPQHF
16	TRBV11-1	.	TRBJ2-1	TRBD1	TGTGCCAGCAGCACATCCGGGACAGCCATTTACAATGAGCAGTTCTTC	CASSTSGTAIYNEQFF
16	TRBV4-2	.	TRBJ1-1	.	TGTGCCAGCAGCCAAGAAACGACTTTTGCTGGGCTTGAAGCTTTCTTT	CASSQETTFAGLEAFF
14	TRBV7-8	.	TRBJ1-6	TRBD1	TGTGTCAGCAGTCGAGACAGGGAAGATTCACCCCTCCACTTT	CVSSRDREDSPLHF
15	TRBV6-2/TRBV6-3	few	TRBJ1-1	.	TGTGCCAGCAGTTATTCGGCTGGCAGATCCACTGAAGCTTTCTTT	CASSYSAGRSTEAFF
16	TRBV7-2	many	TRBJ2-3	.	TGTGCCAGCAGCTTAGACGGCGGGGTTATGGTGGATACGCAGTATTTT	CASSLDGGVMVDTQYF
16	TRBV9	.	TRBJ2-4	TRBD2	TGTGCCAGCACCGGGGGAGCGGGGGACGCCAAAAACATTCAGTACTTC	CASTGGAGDAKNIQYF
16	TRBV7-8	.	TRBJ2-1	TRBD2	TGTGCCAGCAGCTTAGAGGCTAGCGGGGGGGCCGGGGAGCAGTTCTTC	CASSLEASGGAGEQFF
15	TRBV7-6	.	TRBJ1-3	.	TGTGCCAACAGCTTAGGCAGAAGCTCTGGAAACACCATATATTTT	CANSLGRSSGNTIYF
14	TRBV6-5	.	TRBJ2-4	TRBD1	TGTGCCAGCAGCACGACAGGGGGAATAGTCATTCAGTACTTC	CASSTTGGIVIQYF
12	TRBV28	few	TRBJ1-1	.	TGTGCCAGTCACAGGTATAACACTGAAGCTTTCTTT	CASHRYNTEAFF
15	TRBV7-6	few	TRBJ2-3	TRBD2	TGTGCCAGCAGCTTTACTAGCGGGGGGGCGGATACGCAGTATTTT	CASSFTSGGADTQYF
14	TRBV29-1	few	TRBJ2-7	TRBD1	TGCAGCGTGAGAGGGGGCGATGGGGGCTACGAGCAGTACTTC	CSVRGGDGGYEQYF
14	TRBV7-2	few	TRBJ1-1	.	TGTGCCAGCAGCCGGACAGTCATGAACACTGAAGCTTTCTTT	CASSRTVMNTEAFF
11	TRBV12-5	few	TRBJ1-2	.	TGTGCTAGTGGTTCGCAGAATGGCTACACCTTC	CASGSQNGYTF
13	TRBV2	many	TRBJ2-7	.	TGTGCCAGCATGGAGTTCCAATGGGACGAGCAGTACTTC	CASMEFQWDEQYF
15	TRBV7-2	.	TRBJ2-7	.	TGTGCCAGCAGCTTAATCGGAAGCCAATTGTACGAGCAGTACTTC	CASSLIGSQLYEQYF
16	TRBV20-1	.	TRBJ1-6	TRBD1	TGCAGTGCTAGAGATCCCGGGACAGGGATTAATTCACCCCTCCACTTT	CSARDPGTGINSPLHF
14	TRBV13	few	TRBJ1-2	.	TGTGCCAGCAGCTTAGCCCCGACAGTTTCGGGCTACACCTTC	CASSLAPTVSGYTF
12	TRBV14	.	TRBJ2-5	.	TGTGCCAGCAGAGCACACCAAGAGACCCAGTACTTC	CASRAHQETQYF
15	TRBV7-9	many	TRBJ1-2	TRBD1	TGTGCCAGCAGCCGACAGGGGGCGGTCCACTATGGCTACACCTTC	CASSRQGAVHYGYTF
12	TRBV27	.	TRBJ2-2	.	TGTGCCAGCGAGACGAACACCGGGGAGCAGTTTTTT	CASETNTGEQFF
16	TRBV2	.	TRBJ2-3	.	TGTGCCAGCAGTGAAGCCGAGGGACACCCAGGAGATACGCAGTATTTT	CASSEAEGHPGDTQYF